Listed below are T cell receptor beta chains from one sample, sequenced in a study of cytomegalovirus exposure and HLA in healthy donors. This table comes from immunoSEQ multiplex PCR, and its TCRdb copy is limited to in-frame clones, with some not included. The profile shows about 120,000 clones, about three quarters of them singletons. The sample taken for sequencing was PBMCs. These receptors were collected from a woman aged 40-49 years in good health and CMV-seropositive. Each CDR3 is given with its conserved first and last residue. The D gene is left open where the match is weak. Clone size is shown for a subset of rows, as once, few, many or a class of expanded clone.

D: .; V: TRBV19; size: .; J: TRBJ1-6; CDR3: CACSEGNSPLHF; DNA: TGTGCCTGTTCCGAGGGAAATTCACCCCTCCACTTT
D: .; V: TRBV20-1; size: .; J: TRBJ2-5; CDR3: CSAIVETQYF; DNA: TGCAGTGCTATCGTAGAGACCCAGTACTTC
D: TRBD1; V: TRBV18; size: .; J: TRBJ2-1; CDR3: CASSRGQGLGEQFF; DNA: TGTGCCAGCTCACGGGGACAGGGGCTAGGCGAGCAGTTCTTC
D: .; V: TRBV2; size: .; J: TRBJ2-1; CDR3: CASSTSRGGYNEQFF; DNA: TGTGCCAGCAGTACTTCAAGGGGGGGTTACAATGAGCAGTTCTTC
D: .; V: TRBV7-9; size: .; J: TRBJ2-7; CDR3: CASSHQDEQYF; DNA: TGTGCCAGCAGCCACCAGGACGAGCAGTACTTC
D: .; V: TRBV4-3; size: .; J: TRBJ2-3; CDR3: CASSQDVKGGTTDTQYF; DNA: TGCGCCAGCAGCCAAGATGTCAAAGGCGGAACCACAGATACGCAGTATTTT
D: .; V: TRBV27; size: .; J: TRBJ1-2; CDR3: CASSSVAGLKGYTF; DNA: TGTGCCAGCAGCTCCGTAGCGGGTCTGAAAGGCTACACCTTC
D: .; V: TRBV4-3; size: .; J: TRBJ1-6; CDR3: CASSQTGHGNSPLHF; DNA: TGCGCCAGCAGCCAGACGGGACACGGAAATTCACCCCTCCACTTT
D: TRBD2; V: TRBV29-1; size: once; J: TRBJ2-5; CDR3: CSVPLGGETQYF; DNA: TGCAGCGTTCCTCTCGGGGGGGAGACCCAGTACTTC
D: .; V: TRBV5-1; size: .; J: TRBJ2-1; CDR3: CASSLGGGANNEQFF; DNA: TGCGCCAGCAGCTTGGGTGGCGGGGCCAACAATGAGCAGTTCTTC
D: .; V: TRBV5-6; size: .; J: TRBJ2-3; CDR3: CASSPTSTDTQYF; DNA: TGTGCCAGCAGTCCTACTAGCACAGATACGCAGTATTTT
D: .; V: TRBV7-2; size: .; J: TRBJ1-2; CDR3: CASSIRGKAGGYTF; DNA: TGTGCCAGCAGCATCCGGGGGAAGGCCGGTGGCTACACCTTC
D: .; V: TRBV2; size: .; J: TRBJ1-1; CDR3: CASKETGRMNTEAFF; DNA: TGTGCCAGCAAGGAGACAGGACGCATGAACACTGAAGCTTTCTTT
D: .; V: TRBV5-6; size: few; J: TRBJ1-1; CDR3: CASSSLGGIWEKRNTEAFF; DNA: TGTGCCAGCAGCTCTTTAGGCGGAATTTGGGAGAAGAGGAACACTGAAGCTTTCTTT
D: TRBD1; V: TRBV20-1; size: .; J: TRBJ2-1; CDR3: CSAGQGDEQFF; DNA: TGCAGTGCGGGACAGGGCGATGAGCAGTTCTTC
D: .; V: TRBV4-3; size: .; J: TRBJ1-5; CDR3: CASSQERGGQPQHF; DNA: TGCGCTAGCAGCCAAGAGCGGGGAGGACAGCCCCAGCATTTT
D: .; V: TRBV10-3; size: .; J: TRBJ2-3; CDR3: CAISESSGDTQYF; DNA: TGTGCCATCAGTGAGTCGAGTGGAGATACGCAGTATTTT
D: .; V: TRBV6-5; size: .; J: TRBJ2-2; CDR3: CASRRRGDWGELFF; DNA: TGTGCCAGCAGACGACGGGGTGACTGGGGGGAGCTGTTTTTT
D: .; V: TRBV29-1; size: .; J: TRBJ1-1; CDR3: CSVGRQGFTEAFF; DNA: TGCAGCGTTGGTAGGCAGGGTTTCACTGAAGCTTTCTTT
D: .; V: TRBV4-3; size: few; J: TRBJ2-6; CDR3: CASSQEGGTGANVLTF; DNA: TGCGCCAGCAGCCAAGAGGGGGGAACCGGGGCCAACGTCCTGACTTTC
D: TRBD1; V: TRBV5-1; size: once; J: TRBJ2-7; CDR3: CASSRDRTVYEQYF; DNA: TGCGCCAGCAGCCGGGACAGGACTGTCTACGAGCAGTACTTC
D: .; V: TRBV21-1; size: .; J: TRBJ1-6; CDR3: CASWQRGPHSYNSPLHF; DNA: TGTGCCAGCTGGCAAAGGGGGCCCCACTCCTATAATTCACCCCTCCACTTT
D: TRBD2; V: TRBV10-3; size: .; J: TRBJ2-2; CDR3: CAIRLLAGENTGELFF; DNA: TGTGCCATCAGACTACTAGCGGGCGAGAACACCGGGGAGCTGTTTTTT
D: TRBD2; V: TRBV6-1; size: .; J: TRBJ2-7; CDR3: CASSEALAGGPGSYEQYF; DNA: TGTGCCAGCAGTGAAGCACTAGCGGGGGGGCCGGGTTCCTACGAGCAGTACTTC
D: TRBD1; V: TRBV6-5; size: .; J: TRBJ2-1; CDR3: CASNQGVEQFF; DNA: TGTGCCAGCAACCAGGGGGTTGAGCAGTTCTTC
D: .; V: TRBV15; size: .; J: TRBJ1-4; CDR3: CATSRDGRGQELLFF; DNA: TGTGCCACCAGCAGAGATGGGAGGGGTCAAGAGTTACTGTTTTTT
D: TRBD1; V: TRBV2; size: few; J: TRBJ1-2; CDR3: CASSELTGWGYTF; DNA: TGTGCCAGCAGTGAATTGACAGGGTGGGGCTACACCTTC
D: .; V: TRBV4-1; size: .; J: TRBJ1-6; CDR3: CASSQEGQPYNSPLHF; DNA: TGCGCCAGCAGCCAAGAAGGACAGCCTTATAATTCACCCCTCCACTTT
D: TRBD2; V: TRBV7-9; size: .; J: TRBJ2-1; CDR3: CASSPHPRASGGVYNEQFF; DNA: TGTGCCAGCAGCCCCCATCCCCGCGCTAGCGGGGGGGTTTACAATGAGCAGTTCTTC
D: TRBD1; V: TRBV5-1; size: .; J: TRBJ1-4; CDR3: CASSPGTGNEKLFF; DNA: TGCGCCAGCAGCCCCGGGACAGGGAATGAAAAACTGTTTTTT
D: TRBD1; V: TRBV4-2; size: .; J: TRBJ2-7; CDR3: CASSHDYGQGYEQYF; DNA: TGTGCCAGCAGCCATGACTATGGACAGGGCTACGAGCAGTACTTC
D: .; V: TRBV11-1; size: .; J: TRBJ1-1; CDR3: CASSPGQSVNTEAFF; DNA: TGTGCCAGCAGCCCCGGACAGAGCGTGAACACTGAAGCTTTCTTT
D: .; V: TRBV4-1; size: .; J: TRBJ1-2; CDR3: CASSLRVRGANYGYTF; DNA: TGCGCCAGCAGCCTTAGGGTTCGGGGGGCTAACTATGGCTACACCTTC
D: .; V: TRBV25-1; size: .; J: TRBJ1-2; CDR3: CASSVLTGGYGYTF; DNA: TGTGCCAGCAGTGTCTTGACAGGTGGCTATGGCTACACCTTC
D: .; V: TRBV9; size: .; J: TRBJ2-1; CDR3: CASSARLQNEQFF; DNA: TGTGCCAGCAGCGCCCGACTCCAGAATGAGCAGTTCTTC
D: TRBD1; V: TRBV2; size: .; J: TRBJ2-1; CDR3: CASRGQGTHKYNEQFF; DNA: TGTGCCAGCAGAGGACAGGGAACTCACAAGTACAATGAGCAGTTCTTC
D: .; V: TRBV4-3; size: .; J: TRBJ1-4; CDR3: CASSRQGQGEKLFF; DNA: TGCGCCAGCAGTCGTCAGGGACAAGGTGAAAAACTGTTTTTT
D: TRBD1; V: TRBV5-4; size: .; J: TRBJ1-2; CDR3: CASSESDRGGDGYTF; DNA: TGTGCCAGCAGCGAAAGCGACAGGGGAGGGGATGGCTACACCTTC
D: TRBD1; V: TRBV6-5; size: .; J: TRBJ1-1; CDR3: CASRLGQDLAEAFF; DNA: TGTGCCAGCAGGCTCGGACAGGACCTTGCCGAAGCTTTCTTT
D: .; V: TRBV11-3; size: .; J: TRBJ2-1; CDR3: CASSQYAGAYNEQFF; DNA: TGTGCCAGCAGCCAGTACGCGGGGGCGTACAATGAGCAGTTCTTC
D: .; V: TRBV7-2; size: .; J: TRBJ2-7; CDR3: CASSLAGHEQYF; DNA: TGTGCCAGCAGCTTAGCGGGCCACGAGCAGTACTTC
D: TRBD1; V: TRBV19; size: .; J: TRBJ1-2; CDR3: CASGLGQMGYGYTF; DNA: TGTGCCAGTGGACTGGGACAGATGGGCTATGGCTACACCTTC
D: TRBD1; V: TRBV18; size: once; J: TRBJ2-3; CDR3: CASSVGQGAGDTQYF; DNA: TGTGCCAGCTCAGTTGGACAGGGGGCAGGAGATACGCAGTATTTT
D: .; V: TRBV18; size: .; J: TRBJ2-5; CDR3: CASSPGTLQETQYF; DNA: TGTGCCAGCTCACCCGGGACTCTACAAGAGACCCAGTACTTC
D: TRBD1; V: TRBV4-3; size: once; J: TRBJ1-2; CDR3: CASSQGAGTGANYGYTF; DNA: TGCGCCAGCAGCCAAGGGGCAGGGACAGGGGCTAACTATGGCTACACCTTC
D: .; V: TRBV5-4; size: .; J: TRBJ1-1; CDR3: CASSPGDRMNTEAFF; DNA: TGTGCCAGCAGCCCCGGCGACAGGATGAACACTGAAGCTTTCTTT
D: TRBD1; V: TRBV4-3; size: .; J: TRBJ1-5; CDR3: CASSQEYGQGNQPQHF; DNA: TGCGCCAGCAGCCAAGAATACGGACAGGGGAATCAGCCCCAGCATTTT
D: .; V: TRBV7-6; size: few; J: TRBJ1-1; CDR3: CASSPGRYTEAFF; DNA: TGTGCCAGCAGCCCCGGCAGGTACACTGAAGCTTTCTTT
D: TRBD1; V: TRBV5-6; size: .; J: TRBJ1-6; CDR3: CASSLLSGQGDSPLHF; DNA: TGTGCCAGCAGCTTGCTTTCCGGACAGGGTGACTCACCCCTCCACTTT
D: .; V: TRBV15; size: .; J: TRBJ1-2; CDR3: CATSRDLDSNYGYTF; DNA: TGTGCCACCAGCAGAGATCTCGACAGCAACTATGGCTACACCTTC
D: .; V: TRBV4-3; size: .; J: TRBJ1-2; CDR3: CASSQDVLTSGHGGYTF; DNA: TGCGCCAGCAGCCAAGATGTTCTGACGTCCGGTCACGGGGGCTACACCTTC
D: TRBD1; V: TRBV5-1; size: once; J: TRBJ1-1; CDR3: CASSPGTGETEAFF; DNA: TGCGCCAGCAGCCCCGGGACAGGGGAAACTGAAGCTTTCTTT
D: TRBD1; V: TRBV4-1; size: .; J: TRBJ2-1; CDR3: CASSQDRRDRGGNEQFF; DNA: TGCGCCAGCAGCCAAGATAGGAGGGACAGGGGGGGCAATGAGCAGTTCTTC
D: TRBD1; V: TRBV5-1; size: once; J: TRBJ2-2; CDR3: CASSPGTGNTGELFF; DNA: TGCGCCAGCAGCCCCGGGACAGGGAACACCGGGGAGCTGTTTTTT